The entry below gives a single T cell receptor beta chain sequence along with its context. It has no known antigen specificity. No much larger clone exists at a distance of one base, and base qualities are not known. The entry originates in a study of cytomegalovirus exposure and HLA in healthy donors (dated 2017 in TCRdb). Background on the whole study: In an earlier analysis of under 600 of the donors, 250 to 300 Gb of sequence data and about 110 million unique TCR beta sequences from roughly 200 million T cells were reported. Approximately 300 gigabases of sequencing data and 78 million or so unique TCR sequences were included in an early release covering roughly 600 HLA-typed donors. Of the approximately 400 genotyped donors, 81% were placed in the genetic ancestry cluster associated with self-reported Caucasian donors. The study was designed to test whether signatures of past pathogen exposure could be identified by cataloging public T cell receptors. The study used immunosequencing to profile the T cell repertoires of approximately 630 subjects and linked those repertoires to cytomegalovirus serostatus. In addition to the first cohort of 650 to 750 subjects, a separate validation cohort of 100 to 150 different subjects was used. To predict cytomegalovirus infection status, the study combined high-throughput TCR immunosequencing, statistical association of individual TCRs with disease status, and machine learning. A later analysis re-analyzed previously published TCR beta repertoires from several hundred donors and added high-resolution HLA genotyping to study TCR occurrence patterns. The later analysis used no new phenotypic data to find candidate immune exposures, relying instead on TCR beta sequences and their occurrence across donors. An earlier analysis of several hundred of the donors applied high-throughput TCR beta sequencing to assess whether each TCR beta V gene segment acted as functional or pseudogenic. Donor age, sex, ethnicity and CMV serostatus were compiled together with the repertoire data. In a later genetic analysis, genome-wide SNP genotypes for about 65% of the roughly 700 donors were used, and that subset was treated as a discovery cohort. Every discovery cohort repertoire had been produced on one sequencing platform. Both class I and class II loci were covered by HLA typing, at four-digit resolution. The number of typed donors differed by locus: roughly 629-640 for A, B, C, DRB1 and DQB1; some 500 for DQA1; 606 for DPA1; and around 490 for DPB1. Because of strong linkage in the cohort, roughly five DR-DQ haplotypes were treated as single units for association and clustering. Among about 400 genotyped donors of the cohort, an average of about 220,000 unique TCR beta nucleotide sequences was sequenced per donor, of which 15% to 20% were non-productive. Overall results and qualifications from the work: In a later analysis, HLA-associated TCR beta chains were found to be more clonally expanded and to have lower generation probabilities than equally common non-associated chains. In the study, approximately 160 TCR beta chains were listed as associated with cytomegalovirus. It was suggested by the authors that the approach could potentially be generalized to other disease states and immunological phenotypes. In both the original and validation cohorts, the classifier was reported to diagnose cytomegalovirus status with high specificity and sensitivity. Because HLA typing was missing for some donors at each locus, association tests included only the typed subset. While some public TCRs were present in many individuals, most TCR sequences turned up only very rarely across donors. Specific HLA alleles were associated with around 18,000 TCR beta sequences at a false discovery rate of 0.05 in a later analysis. In an earlier analysis of more than 450 of the donors, most TCR beta V segments were observed in productive rearrangements about 87% or about 30% of the time, broadly matching IMGT annotations. A further reported finding was that TCR beta sequences accurately predicted the HLA-A and HLA-B alleles for most subjects in the first cohort. According to a later genetic analysis, donors in an Asian-associated ancestry cluster had fewer N-insertions in productive TCRs than the approximately 670-donor mean. For the cohort, immune exposure information was limited to CMV serostatus. In a later analysis, several top co-occurrence clusters were reported to appear linked to parvovirus B19, influenza, CMV and Epstein-Barr virus. The 87-base-pair reads could not distinguish some IMGT-functional V segments, including TRBV6-2 and TRBV6-3, so those segments were excluded. Some 16 rarely observed V segments, including chromosome 9 orphons, were excluded from the earlier analysis of several hundred of the donors because counts were too low. The sequencing pipeline was judged likely to have produced a cluster of highly shared sequence variants as a technical artifact. In a later analysis, most CMV-associated TCR beta chains were found to appear HLA-restricted, with HLA associations seemingly driven largely by CMV exposure. V-gene and J-gene trimming of TCR beta chains was associated with a missense DCLRE1C variant in a later genetic analysis, and the association was replicated in an independent cohort. Only TCR beta chains were sequenced in this cohort, and the absence of alpha or paired-chain data limited detectable features. Presence/absence analyses assumed roughly uniform sequencing depth across donors, an assumption that may not hold. According to a later analysis, TCR association rates differed among HLA loci, with DRB1 alleles showing the most associated TCRs and HLA-C alleles showing the fewest. In vitro tests confirmed that a few of the cytomegalovirus-associated TCR beta chains recognize cytomegalovirus antigens. Assigning TCR associations to individual alleles was difficult when HLA alleles, especially DR and DQ, strongly co-occurred. Linkage disequilibrium might explain the correlated functional status among segregating V segments, but an unknown experimental factor could not be ruled out.

Reading the germline V gene (reference sequence) gives CDR1 GTSNPN and CDR2 SVGIG. The cysteine opens and the phenylalanine closes a CDR3 of 12 amino acids. Of the read, only the CDR3 DNA is kept; its 36 bases are in frame from base 1. V sheds 4 bases and J sheds 0 bases, leaving 6 bases between their ends. The cohort was made up of several hundred healthy bone marrow donors. At the time of sampling, all cohort members were nominally healthy, though unrecorded immune exposures were likely present. The donor was CMV seropositive and belonged to the group of a few hundred seropositive cohort members. A peripheral blood sample was provided by each donor, and peripheral blood mononuclear cells were used for TCR beta sequencing. The Qiagen DNeasy Blood Extraction Kit was used to extract genomic DNA from the blood cell samples. The method was the immunoSEQ multiplex PCR assay. A mixture of 60 forward primers for TCR Vbeta segments and 13 reverse primers for TCR Jbeta segments was used in the multiplex PCR. A multiplex PCR assay on genomic DNA amplified the CDR3 region of rearranged TCR beta genes. On the Illumina HiSeq System, the amplified TCR beta libraries were sequenced as 87-base-pair reads. In the authors' own workflow: Across the 640 or so repertoires, a later analysis counted 75 million to 90 million unique TCR beta chains, some 11 million of which were shared by at least two donors. To remove PCR and sequencing errors, raw reads were error-corrected and collapsed into unique sequences using a nearest-neighbor algorithm that merged closely related sequences. CDR3 sequences were aligned to IMGT reference sequences to assign V, D and J gene segments. For a sequence to be retained, a match of at least six nucleotides to both a V gene segment and a J gene segment was required. Rearrangements were called productive when the CDR3 lacked stop codons and stayed in frame with V and J; all others were non-productive. Following IMGT convention, CDR3 was defined as the stretch from the second conserved V-encoded cysteine to the conserved J-encoded phenylalanine. The earlier analysis of approximately 500 of the donors excluded sequences that lacked an unambiguous match to a single V gene segment. An earlier analysis of 587 of the donors classified V segments as functional when productive rearrangements were above 56.7% and as segregating when the standard deviation between donors was above 5%. To diagnose cytomegalovirus status from the catalog of TCR beta chain sequences, a statistical classification framework was built. In a later analysis, TCR nucleotide sequences were compared against IMGT/GENE-DB human TR gene sequences so that V and J genes could be assigned. In a later analysis, CDR3 sequences and most-parsimonious VDJ recombination scenarios were assigned using the TCRdist pipeline. In a later analysis, each TCR beta chain was defined by its CDR3 amino acid sequence together with its V-gene family, and reads without a unique V-gene family were excluded. As a way to deal with suspected cross-contamination and a sequencing artifact, a later analysis dropped approximately 570 nucleotide sequences that were highly shared and had low generation probability. A later analysis calculated a clonal expansion index for each public chain from normalized within-repertoire ranks of inferred template counts. In a later analysis, generation probabilities were computed with a VDJ recombination model fitted to out-of-frame rearrangements, and the resulting probabilities were checked against IGoR. In a later analysis, hypergeometric tests were used to score TCR-TCR, TCR-HLA and TCR-CMV co-occurrence, with a repertoire-size bias correction applied to TCR pairs. To estimate false discovery rates, a later analysis permuted the HLA or CMV assignments 20 times. In a later analysis, co-occurring TCRs were grouped using DBSCAN, with TCRdist sequence similarity added in when clustering inside HLA-allele-positive subsets. For co-occurrence clustering, repertoires with fewer than 30,000 or more than 120,000 public chains were excluded, along with four or five repertoires with anomalous nucleotide sharing. Not all clones reach the TCRdb copy of this immuneACCESS table, which keeps in-frame sequences only. Checked studies attribute under half of the gap to unresolved V genes and leave the rest unexplained. The DNA gave D and trimming, while V, J and clone size come from that table. In this sample the table shows 150,000 to 200,000 clones, 75% to 90% of which occur a single time. The ten largest account for 0.9% to 1% of the sample.

This receptor was obtained from a girl under 10 years old in good health and CMV-seropositive. The material sequenced was PBMCs. The chain uses TRBV30 and TRBJ1-1, with no reliable assignment of the D segment. The DNA sequence is TGTGCCTGGACGTTTATGAACACTGAAGCTTTCTTT. Translation gives CAWTFMNTEAFF.